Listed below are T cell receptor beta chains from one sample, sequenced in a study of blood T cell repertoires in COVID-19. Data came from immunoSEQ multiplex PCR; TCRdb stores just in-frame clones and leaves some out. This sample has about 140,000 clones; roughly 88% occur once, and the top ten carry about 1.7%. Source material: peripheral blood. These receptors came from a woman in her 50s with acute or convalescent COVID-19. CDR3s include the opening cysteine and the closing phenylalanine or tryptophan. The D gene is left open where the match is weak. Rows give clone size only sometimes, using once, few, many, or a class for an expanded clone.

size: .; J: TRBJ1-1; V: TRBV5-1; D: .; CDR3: CASRVDIMNTEAFF; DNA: TGCGCCAGCAGGGTAGACATTATGAACACTGAAGCTTTCTTT
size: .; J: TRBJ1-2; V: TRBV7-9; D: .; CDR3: CASSRQPSQWGYTF; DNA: TGTGCCAGCAGCCGACAGCCCTCCCAGTGGGGCTACACCTTC
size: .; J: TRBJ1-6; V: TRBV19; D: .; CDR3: CASTPGVGFNSPLHF; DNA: TGTGCCAGTACCCCCGGGGTAGGGTTCAATTCACCCCTCCACTTT
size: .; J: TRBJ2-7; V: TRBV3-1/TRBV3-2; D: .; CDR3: CASSPIFSYSSYEQYF; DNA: TGTGCCAGCAGCCCAATTTTCTCCTATAGCTCCTACGAGCAGTACTTC
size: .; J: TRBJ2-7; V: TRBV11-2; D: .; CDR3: CASSLYGSSYEQYF; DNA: TGTGCCAGCAGCTTATATGGGAGCTCCTACGAGCAGTACTTC
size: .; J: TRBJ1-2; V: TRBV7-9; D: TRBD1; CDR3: CASSLDRGQGYTF; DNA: TGTGCCAGCAGCCTTGACAGGGGGCAAGGCTACACCTTC
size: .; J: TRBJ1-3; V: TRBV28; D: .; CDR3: CASMGGGNTIYF; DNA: TGTGCCAGCATGGGAGGTGGAAACACCATATATTTT
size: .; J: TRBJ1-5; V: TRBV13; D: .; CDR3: CASSPGPSGNQPQHF; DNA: TGTGCCAGCAGCCCCGGTCCGTCGGGCAATCAGCCCCAGCATTTT
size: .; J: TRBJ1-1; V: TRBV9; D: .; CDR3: CASSPTPGVNTEAFF; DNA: TGTGCCAGCAGCCCCACCCCAGGGGTGAACACTGAAGCTTTCTTT
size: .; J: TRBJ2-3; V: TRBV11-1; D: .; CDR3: CASSLAADTQYF; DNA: TGTGCCAGCAGCTTAGCCGCAGATACGCAGTATTTT
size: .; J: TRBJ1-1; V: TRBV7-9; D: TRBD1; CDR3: CAGGQGAMDTEAFF; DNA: TGTGCCGGAGGACAGGGGGCGATGGACACTGAAGCTTTCTTT
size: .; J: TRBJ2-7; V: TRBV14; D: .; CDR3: CASSQDRAGTYEQYF; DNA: TGTGCCAGCAGCCAAGATAGGGCAGGGACCTACGAGCAGTACTTC
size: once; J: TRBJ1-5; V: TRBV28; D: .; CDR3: CASTPLDNNQPQHF; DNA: TGTGCCAGCACCCCACTTGACAACAATCAGCCCCAGCATTTT
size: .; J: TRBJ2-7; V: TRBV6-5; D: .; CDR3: CASSYSGGRTYEQYF; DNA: TGTGCCAGCAGTTACTCAGGGGGTCGCACCTACGAGCAGTACTTC
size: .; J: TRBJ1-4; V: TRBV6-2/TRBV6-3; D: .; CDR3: CASSSGGSRNEKLFF; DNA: TGTGCCAGCAGTTCGGGCGGGTCGAGAAATGAAAAACTGTTTTTT
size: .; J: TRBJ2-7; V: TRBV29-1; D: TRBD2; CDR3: CSALAGSSYEQYF; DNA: TGCAGCGCCCTAGCGGGGAGCTCCTACGAGCAGTACTTC
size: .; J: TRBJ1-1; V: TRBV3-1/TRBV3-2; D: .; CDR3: CASTGGFGAFF; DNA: TGTGCCAGCACCGGGGGTTTCGGAGCTTTCTTT
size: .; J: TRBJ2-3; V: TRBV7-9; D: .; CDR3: CASSLGQRTDTQYF; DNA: TGTGCCAGCAGCTTAGGACAACGCACAGATACGCAGTATTTT
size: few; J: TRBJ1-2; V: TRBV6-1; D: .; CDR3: CASSEVAAYGYTF; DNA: TGTGCCAGCAGTGAAGTAGCAGCCTATGGCTACACCTTC
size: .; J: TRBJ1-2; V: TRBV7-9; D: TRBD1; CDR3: CASSLGTGVYGYTF; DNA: TGTGCCAGCAGCTTGGGGACAGGAGTCTATGGCTACACCTTC
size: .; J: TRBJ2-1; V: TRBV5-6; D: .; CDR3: CASSLDSYNEQFF; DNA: TGTGCCAGCAGCCTGGACAGCTACAATGAGCAGTTCTTC
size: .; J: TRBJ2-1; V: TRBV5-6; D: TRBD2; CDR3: CASSWRGGRAYNEQFF; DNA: TGTGCCAGCAGCTGGAGGGGCGGGAGGGCCTACAATGAGCAGTTCTTC
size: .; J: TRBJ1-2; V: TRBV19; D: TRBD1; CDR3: CASSIAPGQAANYGYTF; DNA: TGTGCCAGTAGTATAGCCCCGGGACAGGCCGCCAACTATGGCTACACCTTC
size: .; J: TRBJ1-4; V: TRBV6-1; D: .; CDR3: CASSQGWTVANEKLFF; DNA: TGTGCCAGCAGTCAAGGTTGGACAGTAGCTAATGAAAAACTGTTTTTT
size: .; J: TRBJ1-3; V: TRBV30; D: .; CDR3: CAWSAGAGNTIYF; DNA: TGTGCCTGGAGTGCAGGGGCCGGAAACACCATATATTTT
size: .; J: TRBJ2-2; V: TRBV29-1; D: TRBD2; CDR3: CSVEYSGVNTGELFF; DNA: TGCAGCGTTGAGTACAGCGGGGTGAACACCGGGGAGCTGTTTTTT
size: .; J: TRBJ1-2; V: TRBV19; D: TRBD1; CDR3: CASSTKGQGYGYTF; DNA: TGTGCCAGTAGTACGAAGGGACAGGGCTATGGCTACACCTTC
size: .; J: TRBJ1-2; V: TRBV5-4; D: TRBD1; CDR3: CASSRDRPKPGGYTF; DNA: TGTGCCAGCAGCAGGGACAGGCCTAAGCCGGGCGGCTACACCTTC
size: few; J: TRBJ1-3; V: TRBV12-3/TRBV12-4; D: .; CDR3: CASKLSSGNTIYF; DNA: TGTGCCAGCAAACTAAGCTCTGGAAACACCATATATTTT
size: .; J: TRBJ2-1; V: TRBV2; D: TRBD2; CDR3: CASQAGLAAYNEQFF; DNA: TGTGCCAGCCAGGCGGGACTAGCGGCCTACAATGAGCAGTTCTTC
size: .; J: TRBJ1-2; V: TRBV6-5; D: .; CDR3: CASSYSRSGGYTF; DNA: TGTGCCAGCAGTTACTCGCGCAGCGGCGGCTACACCTTC
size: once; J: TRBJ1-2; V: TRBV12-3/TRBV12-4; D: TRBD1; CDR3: CASTTGNYGYTF; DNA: TGTGCCAGTACGACAGGGAACTATGGCTACACCTTC
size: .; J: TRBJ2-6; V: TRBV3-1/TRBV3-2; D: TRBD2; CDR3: CASSQSGSVGGSGANVLTF; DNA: TGTGCCAGCAGCCAAAGCGGGAGCGTCGGTGGGTCTGGGGCCAACGTCCTGACTTTC
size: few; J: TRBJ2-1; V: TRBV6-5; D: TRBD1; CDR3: CASSFQGQGLLNEQFF; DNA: TGTGCCAGCAGTTTTCAGGGACAGGGACTCTTGAATGAGCAGTTCTTC
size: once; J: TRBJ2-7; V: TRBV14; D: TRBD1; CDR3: CASSRRGQSYEQYF; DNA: TGTGCCAGCAGCCGTAGGGGACAGTCCTACGAGCAGTACTTC
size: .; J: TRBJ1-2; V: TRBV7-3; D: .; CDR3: CASSLSGGMDYGYTF; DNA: TGTGCCAGCAGCTTGTCGGGGGGAATGGACTATGGCTACACCTTC
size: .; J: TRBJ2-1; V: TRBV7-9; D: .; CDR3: CASSRLALLNEQFF; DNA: TGTGCCAGCAGCCGACTCGCGCTTTTGAATGAGCAGTTCTTC
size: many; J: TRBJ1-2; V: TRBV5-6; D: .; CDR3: CASSPGPRSEGVYGYTF; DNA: TGTGCCAGCAGCCCGGGACCACGCTCTGAGGGGGTATATGGCTACACCTTC
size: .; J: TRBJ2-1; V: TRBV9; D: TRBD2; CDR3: CASSVAGTSGKNEQFF; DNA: TGTGCCAGCAGCGTGGCCGGGACTAGCGGCAAGAATGAGCAGTTCTTC
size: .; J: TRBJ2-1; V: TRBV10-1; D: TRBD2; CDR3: CASSESLAGGEQFF; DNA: TGCGCCAGCAGTGAGTCCCTAGCGGGAGGCGAGCAGTTCTTC
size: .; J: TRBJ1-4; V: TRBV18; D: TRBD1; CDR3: CASSPRDRSEKLFF; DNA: TGTGCCAGCTCACCACGGGACAGGAGTGAAAAACTGTTTTTT
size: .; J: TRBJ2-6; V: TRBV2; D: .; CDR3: CASSDRRSGANVLTF; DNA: TGTGCCAGCAGTGATCGGAGGTCAGGGGCCAACGTCCTGACTTTC
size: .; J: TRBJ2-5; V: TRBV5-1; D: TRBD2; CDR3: CASSLGNRGGETQYF; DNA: TGCGCCAGCAGCCTAGGGAATAGGGGAGGGGAGACCCAGTACTTC
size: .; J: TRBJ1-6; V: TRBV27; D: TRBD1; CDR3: CASSLTGLGSPLHF; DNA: TGTGCCAGCAGTTTGACAGGGTTGGGTTCACCCCTCCACTTT
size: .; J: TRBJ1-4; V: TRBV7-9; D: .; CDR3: CATQTPGVATNEKLFF; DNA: TGTGCCACTCAGACGCCGGGGGTTGCAACTAATGAAAAACTGTTTTTT